Below, one TCR beta chain is given with its context. The data originate from a study of blood T cell repertoires in COVID-19. Whole-study context: T cells, B-cell-depleted T cells, or PBMCs provided the cDNA or gDNA that served as material.

Authors' methods: Reference gene primer amplification in the assay estimated nucleated cell counts. Produced via immunoSEQ multiplex PCR; TCRdb's table is partial and in-frame only. The V and J calls and clone size are taken from that table; D and trimming were inferred from the DNA. The table includes some 46,000 clones, around 83% detected once. This CDR3 comprises 13 residues. Germline V CDR1 and CDR2: LNHNV, YYDKDF (reference sequence). V was trimmed by 3 bases and J by 4 bases, leaving 8 bases between them. The source of this sequence is a man in his 60s with active COVID-19. The sample comprised peripheral blood. The rearrangement uses TRBV15 and TRBJ2-3, with a possible D match to TRBD2 (6 bases). The CDR3 nucleotides are TGTGCCACCAGCAGCGGAGGGGCAGATACGCAGTATTTT. It translates to CATSSGGADTQYF.